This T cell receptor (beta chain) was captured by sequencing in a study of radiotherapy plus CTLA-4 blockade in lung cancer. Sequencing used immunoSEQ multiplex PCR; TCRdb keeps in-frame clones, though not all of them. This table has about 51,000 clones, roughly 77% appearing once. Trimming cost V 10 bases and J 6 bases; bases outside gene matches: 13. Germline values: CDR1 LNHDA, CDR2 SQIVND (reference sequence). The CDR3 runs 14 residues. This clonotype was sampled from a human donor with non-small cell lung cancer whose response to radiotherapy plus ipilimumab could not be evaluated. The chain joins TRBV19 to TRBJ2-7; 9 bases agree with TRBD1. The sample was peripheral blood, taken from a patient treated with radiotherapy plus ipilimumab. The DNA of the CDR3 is TGTGCCACCAGATGGGGGGGACAGGGTGGCGAGCAGTACTTC. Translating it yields CATRWGGQGGEQYF.